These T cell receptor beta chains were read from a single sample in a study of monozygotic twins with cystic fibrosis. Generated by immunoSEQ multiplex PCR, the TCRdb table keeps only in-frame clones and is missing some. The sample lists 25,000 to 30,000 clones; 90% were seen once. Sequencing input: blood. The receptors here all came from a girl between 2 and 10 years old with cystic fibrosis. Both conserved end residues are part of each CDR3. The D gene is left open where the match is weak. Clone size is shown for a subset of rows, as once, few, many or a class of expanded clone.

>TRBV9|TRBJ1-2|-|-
CASSVGFSGVTF
TGTGCCAGCAGCGTAGGGTTTTCGGGGGTCACCTTC
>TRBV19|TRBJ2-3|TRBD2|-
CASRPSGEGVDTQYF
TGTGCCAGTAGGCCTAGCGGGGAAGGGGTAGATACGCAGTATTTT
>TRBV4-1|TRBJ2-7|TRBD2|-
CASSQDPPGLAYEQYF
TGCGCCAGCAGCCAAGATCCCCCGGGACTAGCCTACGAGCAGTACTTC
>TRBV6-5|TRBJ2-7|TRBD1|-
CASSYPPGQGSNEQYF
TGTGCCAGCAGTTACCCACCTGGACAGGGGAGCAACGAGCAGTACTTC
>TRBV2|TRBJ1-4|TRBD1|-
CASSDRRTGRRSGNEKLFF
TGTGCCAGCAGTGACCGCCGGACAGGGAGGAGATCCGGTAATGAAAAACTGTTTTTT
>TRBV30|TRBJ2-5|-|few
CAWKRGETQYF
TGTGCCTGGAAGCGTGGAGAGACCCAGTACTTC
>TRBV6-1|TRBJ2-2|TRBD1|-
CASSDGQGFYTGELFF
TGTGCCAGCAGTGACGGACAGGGGTTCTACACCGGGGAGCTGTTTTTT
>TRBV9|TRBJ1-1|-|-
CASSVGPGVLETEAFF
TGTGCCAGCAGCGTAGGTCCGGGGGTTTTGGAAACTGAAGCTTTCTTT
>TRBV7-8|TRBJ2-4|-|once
CASSLVVGPRGIQYF
TGTGCCAGCAGCTTAGTAGTAGGGCCACGGGGCATTCAGTACTTC
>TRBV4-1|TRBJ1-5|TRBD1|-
CASSQDLPDRRNQPQHF
TGCGCCAGCAGCCAAGACCTTCCGGACAGGCGCAATCAGCCCCAGCATTTT
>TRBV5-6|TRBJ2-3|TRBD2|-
CASSFRASGAFTDTQYF
TGTGCCAGCAGCTTTCGGGCTAGCGGGGCCTTCACAGATACGCAGTATTTT
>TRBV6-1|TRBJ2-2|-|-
CASSGATGELFF
TGTGCCAGCAGTGGGGCCACCGGGGAGCTGTTTTTT
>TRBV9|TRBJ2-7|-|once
CASSVRDDIFYEQYF
TGTGCCAGCAGCGTAAGGGACGATATCTTCTACGAGCAGTACTTC
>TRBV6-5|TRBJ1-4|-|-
CASTASLGEKLFF
TGTGCCAGCACCGCTAGCCTAGGCGAAAAACTGTTTTTT
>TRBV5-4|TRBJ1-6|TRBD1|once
CASSEGDRGRNSPLHF
TGTGCCAGCAGCGAAGGGGACAGGGGGCGTAATTCACCCCTCCACTTT
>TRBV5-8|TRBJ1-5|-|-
CASSFSAGRSQPQHF
TGTGCCAGCAGCTTCTCAGCGGGTAGGAGCCAGCCCCAGCATTTT
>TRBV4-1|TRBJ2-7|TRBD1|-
CASTPRTGRYEQYF
TGCGCCAGCACCCCCAGGACAGGGAGGTACGAGCAGTACTTC
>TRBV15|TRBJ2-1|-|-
CATRLYSGGYNEQFF
TGTGCCACCAGGCTCTATTCTGGGGGGTACAATGAGCAGTTCTTC
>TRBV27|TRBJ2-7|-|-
CASSVLPPASYEQYF
TGTGCCAGCAGCGTGTTGCCCCCGGCCTCCTACGAGCAGTACTTC
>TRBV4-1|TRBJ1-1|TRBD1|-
CASSHTTGGAAFF
TGCGCCAGCAGCCACACTACAGGGGGCGCGGCTTTCTTT
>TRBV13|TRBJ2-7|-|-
CASSRGTQPYEQYF
TGTGCCAGCAGTCGCGGGACTCAACCCTACGAGCAGTACTTC
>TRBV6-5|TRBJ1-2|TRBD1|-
CASRPTGFYGYTF
TGTGCCAGCAGGCCGACAGGGTTCTATGGCTACACCTTC
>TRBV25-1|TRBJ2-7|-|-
CASPCRGYFEYF
TGTGCCAGCCCCTGCCGGGGGTATTTTGAGTACTTC
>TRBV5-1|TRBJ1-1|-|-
CASRSSTEAFF
TGCGCCAGCAGGAGTTCCACTGAAGCTTTCTTT
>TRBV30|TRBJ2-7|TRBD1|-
CAWSRTGGYEQYF
TGTGCCTGGAGTAGGACAGGGGGCTACGAGCAGTACTTC
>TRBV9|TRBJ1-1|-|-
CASSVGTSVGAFF
TGTGCCAGCAGCGTAGGGACATCCGTGGGAGCTTTCTTT
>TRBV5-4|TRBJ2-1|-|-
CASSLVLATSYNEQFF
TGTGCCAGCAGCTTGGTACTAGCCACCTCCTACAATGAGCAGTTCTTC
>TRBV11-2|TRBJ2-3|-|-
CASSLVLRARDTQYF
TGTGCCAGCAGCTTAGTACTTCGAGCGAGAGATACGCAGTATTTT
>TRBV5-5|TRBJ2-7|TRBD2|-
CASSPGTGGSEQYF
TGTGCCAGCAGCCCGGGGACGGGAGGGAGCGAGCAGTACTTC
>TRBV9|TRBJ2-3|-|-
CASSSRPTDTQYF
TGTGCCAGCAGCTCCCGGCCCACAGATACGCAGTATTTT
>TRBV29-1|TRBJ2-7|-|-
CSVADTYEQYF
TGCAGCGTTGCCGATACCTACGAGCAGTACTTC
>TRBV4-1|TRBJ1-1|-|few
CASRGGLNTEAFF
TGCGCCAGCAGGGGCGGGTTGAACACTGAAGCTTTCTTT
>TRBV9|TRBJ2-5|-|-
CASSVGGSQETQYF
TGTGCCAGCAGCGTAGGGGGCAGTCAAGAGACCCAGTACTTC
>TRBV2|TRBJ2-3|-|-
CASSPRRITDTQYF
TGTGCCAGCAGCCCGAGAAGGATCACAGATACGCAGTATTTT
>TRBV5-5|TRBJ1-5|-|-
CASSLALLGNQPQHF
TGTGCCAGCAGCTTGGCACTCCTAGGCAATCAGCCCCAGCATTTT
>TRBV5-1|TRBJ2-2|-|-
CASTETAHTGELFF
TGCGCCAGCACAGAGACAGCCCACACCGGGGAGCTGTTTTTT
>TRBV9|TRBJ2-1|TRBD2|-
CASSGLIAGGFDEQFF
TGTGCCAGCAGCGGACTAATAGCGGGGGGGTTTGATGAGCAGTTCTTC
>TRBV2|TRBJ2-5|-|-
CASSEVVETQYF
TGTGCCAGCAGTGAAGTCGTAGAGACCCAGTACTTC
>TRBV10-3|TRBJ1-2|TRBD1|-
CAIIVGTGPNYGYTF
TGTGCCATCATAGTCGGGACAGGTCCTAACTATGGCTACACCTTC
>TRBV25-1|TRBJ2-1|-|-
CASSEARNYNEQFF
TGTGCCAGCAGTGAGGCCCGGAACTACAATGAGCAGTTCTTC
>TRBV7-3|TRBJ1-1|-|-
CASSHGLGTEAFF
TGTGCCAGCAGCCACGGACTAGGTACTGAAGCTTTCTTT
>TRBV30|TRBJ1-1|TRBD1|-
CAWRHRPGTGRNTEAFF
TGTGCCTGGAGACATAGACCCGGGACAGGGAGGAACACTGAAGCTTTCTTT
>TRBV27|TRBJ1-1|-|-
CASSLYPTQRSMNTEAFF
TGTGCCAGCAGTTTATACCCGACGCAGAGATCCATGAACACTGAAGCTTTCTTT
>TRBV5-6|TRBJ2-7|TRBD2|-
CASSLAGPPYEQYF
TGTGCCAGCAGCTTAGCGGGGCCCCCCTACGAGCAGTACTTC
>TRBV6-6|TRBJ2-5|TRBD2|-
CASSQHGTREGETQYF
TGTGCCAGCAGTCAGCACGGGACTAGAGAAGGGGAGACCCAGTACTTC
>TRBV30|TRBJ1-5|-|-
CAWSEGPTSNQPQHF
TGTGCCTGGAGTGAGGGACCTACTAGCAATCAGCCCCAGCATTTT
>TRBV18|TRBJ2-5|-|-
CASSPPGVETQYF
TGTGCCAGCTCACCACCGGGGGTAGAGACCCAGTACTTC
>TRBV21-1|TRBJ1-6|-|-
CASSTPRSRDRGRSGNSPLHF
TGTGCCAGCAGCACCCCACGATCAAGGGACAGGGGGCGTTCGGGAAATTCACCCCTCCACTTT
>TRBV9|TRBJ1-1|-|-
CASWPSRRHTEAFF
TGTGCCAGCTGGCCGAGTAGAAGGCACACTGAAGCTTTCTTT
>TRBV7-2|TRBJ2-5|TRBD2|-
CASSFSSGEETQYF
TGTGCCAGCAGCTTTAGCAGCGGGGAAGAGACCCAGTACTTC
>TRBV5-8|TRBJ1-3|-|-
CASSWRDVGNTIYF
TGTGCCAGCAGCTGGCGGGACGTAGGAAACACCATATATTTT